The sequence of this T cell receptor (beta chain) was determined in a study of blood T cells in healthy people across ages. This clonotype came up many times. A sample-barcoded 5' primer and a J-beta primer mix were used in a second PCR of roughly 6 to 12 cycles. TCRdb re-derived calls from the 5' RACE reads in MiXCR, one entry per CDR3 protein. This sample has roughly 1.4 million distinct CDR3 sequences; around 59% occur once, and the top ten carry under 8.5%. After removal of 6 bases from V and 1 base from J, the junction contained 4 bases not matched to a gene. Looked up from germline, CDR1 is SQVTM and CDR2 is ANQGSEA. The CDR3 sequence is 13 residues long.

This receptor was taken from a man younger than 30 in good health. The source material was blood. This sequence joins TRBV29-1 and TRBJ2-3; 7 bases fit TRBD1. CDR3 in DNA: TGCAGCGTGAGACAGGGCGGCACAGATACGCAGTATTTT. Protein: CSVRQGGTDTQYF.